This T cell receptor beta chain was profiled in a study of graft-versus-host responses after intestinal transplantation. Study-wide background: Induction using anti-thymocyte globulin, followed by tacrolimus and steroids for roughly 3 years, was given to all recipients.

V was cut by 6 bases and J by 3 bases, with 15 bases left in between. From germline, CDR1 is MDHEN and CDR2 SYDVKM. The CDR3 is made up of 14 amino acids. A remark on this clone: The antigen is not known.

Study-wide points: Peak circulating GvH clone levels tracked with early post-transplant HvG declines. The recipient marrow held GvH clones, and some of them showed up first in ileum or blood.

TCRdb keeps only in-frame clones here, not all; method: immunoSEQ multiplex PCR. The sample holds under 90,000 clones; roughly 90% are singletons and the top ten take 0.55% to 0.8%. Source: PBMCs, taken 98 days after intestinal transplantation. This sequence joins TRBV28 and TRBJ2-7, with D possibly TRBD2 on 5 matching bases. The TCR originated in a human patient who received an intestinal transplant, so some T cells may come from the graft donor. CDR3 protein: CASRTVRGSYEQYF. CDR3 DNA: TGTGCCAGCAGAACGGTGAGAGGGAGCTACGAGCAGTACTTC.